This T cell receptor beta chain was retrieved from a study of blood T cell repertoires in COVID-19. Study background: Material from acute and convalescent COVID-19 was sourced from the United States, Italy and Spain. The analysed material was cDNA or gDNA that came from T cells, B-cell-depleted T cells, or PBMCs.

How the authors handled the data: How many nucleated cells were present was estimated from reference gene primer amplification. Here immunoSEQ multiplex PCR was the method, and the copy in TCRdb shows in-frame clones only, minus some. Clonal size and the V and J genes are those of that table, whereas D and trimming came from the DNA. The table includes hundreds of thousands of clones, around 90% detected once. The TCR comes from a human donor in a cohort sampled during active COVID-19. Sequencing used peripheral blood.

CDR3 sequence reads: CASSFLQGRFKDEKLFF. CDR3 in DNA: TGTGCCAGCAGCTTCTTACAGGGGAGGTTCAAGGATGAAAAACTGTTTTTT. The V and J genes are TRBV7-9 and TRBJ1-4; 7 nucleotides match TRBD1. The germline CDR1 and CDR2 sequences are SEHNR and FQNEAQ (reference sequence). V shed 3 bases and J 6 bases; nucleotides not matched to a gene: 13. The CDR3 consists of 17 residues. Full variable domain (missing parts from reference TRBV7-9 and TRBJ1-4): DTGVSQNPRHKITKRGQNVTFRCDPISEHNRLYWYRQTLGQGPEFLTYFQNEAQLEKSRLLSDRFSAERPKGSFSTLEIQRTEQGDSAMYLCASSFLQGRFKDEKLFFGSGTQLSVL.